This passage covers 28 T cell receptor beta chains from one sample sequenced in a study of beta chain features in type 1 diabetes. The study reverse transcribed the entire isolated RNA, so it sequenced expressed TCRB transcripts. Produced via immunoSEQ multiplex PCR; TCRdb's table is partial and in-frame only. In the table there are under 250,000 clones, about 25% of which are singletons. The sample taken for sequencing was central memory CD4+ T cells from blood. The source is a man in his thirties or forties in good health.

This clone has only a few counts. The chain recombines TRBV7-9 with TRBJ2-1; D may be TRBD2 (6 bases). This CDR3 comprises 17 residues. Germline CDR1 is SEHNR and CDR2 is FQNEAQ (reference sequence). V lost 5 bases and J lost 0, with 17 bases in between. The CDR3 region is CASSPRWAAGSYNEQFF. In DNA, the CDR3 is TGTGCCAGCAGCCCCCGCTGGGCAGCGGGCTCCTACAATGAGCAGTTCTTC.

This clone was recorded a few times. The chain uses TRBV2 and TRBJ1-2, with D perhaps TRBD1 (5 bases). Per the germline V gene, CDR1 is SNHLY and CDR2 is FYNNEI. The CDR3 covers 13 residues. Trimming stripped 5 bases from V and 6 bases from J, with 13 bases between. The CDR3 sequence is CASSSVEGHGYTF. In DNA, the CDR3 is TGTGCCAGCAGTTCCGTTGAGGGACATGGCTACACCTTC. Full variable domain (remainder filled in from reference TRBV2 and TRBJ1-2): EPEVTQTPSHQVTQMGQEVILRCVPISNHLYFYWYRQILGQKVEFLVSFYNNEISEKSEIFDDQFSVERPDGSNFTLKIRSTKLEDSAMYFCASSSVEGHGYTFGSGTRLTVV.

The rearrangement uses TRBV25-1 and TRBJ1-3; D remains unclear. Trimming stripped 3 bases from V and 2 bases from J, with 8 bases between. This CDR3 comprises 14 residues. CDR1 MGHDK and CDR2 SYGVNS come from the germline V gene. The CDR3 bases are TGTGCCAGCAGTGACAACAACCCTGGAAACACCATATATTTT. Translation: CASSDNNPGNTIYF. Looking up the rest from reference TRBV25-1 and TRBJ1-3 gives the full variable domain: EADIYQTPRYLVIGTGKKITLECSQTMGHDKMYWYQQDPGMELHLIHYSYGVNSTEKGDLSSESTVSRIRTEHFPLTLESARPSHTSQYLCASSDNNPGNTIYFGEGSWLTVV.

The table lists this clone with many counts. This chain connects TRBV7-2 to TRBJ2-1, with D perhaps matching TRBD2 (6 bases). CDR3 length equals 15 residues. Trimming cost V 7 bases and J 7 bases, with 20 bases left between them. CDR1 SGHTA and CDR2 FQGNSA come from the germline V gene. CDR3 sequence (DNA): TGTGCCAGCACCTCGGGCAGGGAGGTGGGAAATGAGCAGTTCTTC. Residues: CASTSGREVGNEQFF. Filled out from reference TRBV7-2 and TRBJ2-1, the complete variable domain reads GAGVSQSPSNKVTEKGKDVELRCDPISGHTALYWYRQSLGQGLEFLIYFQGNSAPDKSGLPSDRFSAERTGGSVSTLTIQRTQQEDSAVYLCASTSGREVGNEQFFGPGTRLTVL.

Comment on this clone: One end of the junction fails to match germline, which may point to a read error. V gene TRBV11-2 combines with J gene TRBJ2-1; weak D call: TRBD2 (6 bases). The CDR3 covers 13 residues. The V gene's germline CDR1 is SGHAT and CDR2 FQNNGV. CDR3 bases: TGTGCCAGCAGCCTCGGGAGACACAATGGGCAGTTCTTC. It specifies CASSLGRHNGQFF.

CDR3 sequence: CASSHAASVDGELFF. In nucleotides, the CDR3 is TGCGCCAGCAGCCACGCTGCTTCCGTGGACGGGGAGCTGTTTTTT. The gene calls are TRBV4-3 and TRBJ2-2; D gene uncertain. CDR1 LGHNA and CDR2 YSLEER come from the germline V gene. The CDR3 is 15 amino acids. V lost 3 bases to trimming and J lost 7 bases, with 15 bases between them.

This chain connects TRBV11-3 to TRBJ1-1; D not certain. V was clipped by 5 bases and J by 5 bases, with 12 bases between them. The CDR3 extends over 13 amino acids. Germline V gene data show CDR1 as SGHNT and CDR2 as YENEEA. The CDR3 is CASSLQWRTEAFF. The CDR3 nucleotides read TGTGCCAGCAGCCTACAGTGGCGGACTGAAGCTTTCTTT.

V usage is TRBV7-2 and J usage is TRBJ2-7; D remains ambiguous. Trimming left V 5 bases short and J 0 bases short, with 14 bases between. Per germline, CDR1 SGHTA and CDR2 FQGNSA. The CDR3 is 15 amino acids. CDR3 sequence reads: CASSPSSGISYEQYF. The CDR3 bases are TGTGCCAGCAGCCCGAGTAGTGGTATCTCCTACGAGCAGTACTTC. Full variable domain (remainder filled in from reference TRBV7-2 and TRBJ2-7): GAGVSQSPSNKVTEKGKDVELRCDPISGHTALYWYRQSLGQGLEFLIYFQGNSAPDKSGLPSDRFSAERTGGSVSTLTIQRTQQEDSAVYLCASSPSSGISYEQYFGPGTRLTVT.

The CDR3 sequence: CASSLPGYGYTF. In DNA, the CDR3 is TGTGCCAGCAGCCTTCCAGGGTACGGCTACACCTTC. The V gene is TRBV9, the J gene TRBJ1-2; D perhaps matches TRBD1 (5 bases). Germline CDR1 and CDR2: SGDLS and YYNGEE. V lost 4 bases, J lost 8 bases, and 12 bases lay in between. The CDR3 has 12 residues.

In its sample, this clone was seen a few times. This sequence joins TRBV25-1 and TRBJ2-1; TRBD2 agrees at 9 bases. Trimming removed 0 bases from V and 12 bases from J; junction bases left unmatched: 3. This CDR3 is built from 13 residues. Germline lookup yields CDR1 MGHDK and CDR2 SYGVNS. The CDR3 spells CASSEYGSGGQFF. CDR3 sequence (DNA): TGTGCCAGCAGTGAATATGGTAGCGGGGGGCAGTTCTTC.

This clone was picked up a small number of times. V is TRBV11-2 and J is TRBJ2-1, with 7 bases that match TRBD1. This CDR3 comprises 13 residues. Germline assignment: CDR1 SGHAT and CDR2 FQNNGV. V lost 10 bases to trimming and J lost 2 bases; unmatched junction nucleotides: 5. CDR3 protein: CATDRVTYNEQFF. The CDR3 DNA reads TGTGCCACCGACAGGGTTACCTACAATGAGCAGTTCTTC.

This chain links TRBV27 with TRBJ2-1, with TRBD2 matching 7 bases. This CDR3 is built from 14 residues. The V gene's germline CDR1 is MNHEY and CDR2 SMNVEV (reference sequence). V dropped 7 bases and J dropped 4; count of bases not matched to a gene: 7. CDR3 sequence (DNA): TGTGCCAGCAACCGAGCGGGATTATACAATGAGCAGTTCTTC. It yields the protein CASNRAGLYNEQFF.

The DNA for the CDR3 is TGTGCCACCAGCGGACCAGGCGGGAGTCGGGCCGGGGAGCTGTTTTTT. Translated, it gives CATSGPGGSRAGELFF. This chain connects TRBV15 to TRBJ2-2; TRBD2 aligns across 7 bases. Trimming cost V 5 bases and J 6 bases; bases outside gene matches: 12. This CDR3 is built from 16 residues. Germline V gives CDR1 LNHNV, CDR2 YYDKDF (reference sequence).

The V gene is TRBV27, the J gene TRBJ2-7, with unresolved D. Trimming removed 2 bases at V and 0 bases at J, with 17 bases between. The CDR3 is made up of 17 amino acids. Germline CDR1 MNHEY, CDR2 SMNVEV (reference sequence). This chain's CDR3 is CASSLKSSEFSSYEQYF. For the CDR3, the DNA is TGTGCCAGCAGTTTAAAGTCTTCGGAGTTCAGCTCCTACGAGCAGTACTTC.

CDR3 residues: CAIRGQGGNTEAFF. The CDR3 bases are TGTGCCATCAGGGGACAGGGAGGTAACACTGAAGCTTTCTTT. V is TRBV10-3 and J is TRBJ1-1; TRBD1 matches 9 bases. Germline V CDR1 and CDR2: ENHRY, SYGVKD. V lost 6 bases and J lost 2; bases outside the gene matches: 4. The CDR3 covers 14 residues.

Concerning this clone: The same CDR3 is also encoded by other DNA sequences in this sample. J is TRBJ2-2 and V is TRBV4-3, with D uncertain. CDR3 size: 15 residues. Trimming left V 0 bases short and J 3 bases short, with 8 bases between. From germline, CDR1 is LGHNA and CDR2 YSLEER. The CDR3 sequence: CASSQDVGYTGELFF. The DNA for the CDR3 is TGCGCCAGCAGCCAAGACGTCGGATACACCGGGGAGCTGTTTTTT.

The chain has TRBV11-1 and TRBJ2-2; weak D call: TRBD1 (5 bases). This CDR3 region has 14 residues. The germline CDR1 and CDR2 sequences are SGHAT and FQDESV (reference sequence). V lost 4 bases and J 7 bases, leaving 13 bases between the germline ends. The DNA for the CDR3 is TGTGCCAGCAGCTCGGGCAGGGATAACGGGGAGCTGTTTTTT. It codes for CASSSGRDNGELFF.

Concerning this clone: A read error may produce the germline difference seen at one junction end. This CDR3 reads CASSLAPGEHEQLF. The CDR3 bases are TGTGCCAGCAGCTTAGCGCCGGGGGAACACGAGCAGCTCTTC. The V gene is TRBV7-2, the J gene TRBJ2-1; D may be TRBD2 (6 bases). The CDR3 length is 14 residues. Germline lookup yields CDR1 SGHTA and CDR2 FQGNSA.

By frequency in the sample, this clone is medium-sized. The sample holds other DNA sequences that translate to the same CDR3. This chain links TRBV7-9 with TRBJ2-1, with 8 bases identical to TRBD2. Germline V gene data show CDR1 as SEHNR and CDR2 as FQNEAQ (reference sequence). Unmatched junction bases numbered 16, after V lost 5 bases and J lost 1 base. The CDR3 length is 19 residues. As DNA, the CDR3 is TGTGCCAGCAGCCCTCCGGTCAGCGGGAGCTTCGGATCCTACAATGAGCAGTTCTTC. It codes for CASSPPVSGSFGSYNEQFF.

This clone was seen more than once but under ten times. The J gene is TRBJ2-7, the V gene TRBV5-4, with 12 bases that match TRBD2. Trimming cost V 4 bases and J 5 bases; bases outside gene matches: 10. Germline CDR1 and CDR2: SGHNT and YYREEE (reference sequence). This CDR3 region has 16 residues. CDR3 region: CASSTGLAGKSNEQYF. In DNA, the CDR3 is TGTGCCAGCAGCACCGGACTAGCGGGAAAGTCGAACGAGCAGTACTTC.

This clone has just a few counts. This chain joins TRBV11-2 and TRBJ2-5; TRBD1 matches at 8 bases. This CDR3 comprises 12 residues. CDR1 and CDR2 from the germline V gene are SGHAT and FQNNGV. Trimming at V came to 5 bases and at J to 9 bases, leaving 5 bases not matched to a gene. CDR3 in amino acids: CASSRQQGAQYF. In DNA, the CDR3 is TGTGCCAGCAGCCGACAACAGGGGGCCCAGTACTTC.

At least ten counts were recorded for this clone. The chain uses TRBV18 and TRBJ1-1, with TRBD1 matching 8 bases. Germline CDR1 KGHSH, CDR2 LQKENI. The ends lost 5 bases at V and 4 bases at J; junction bases unmatched: 3. The CDR3 runs to 13 residues. The CDR3 loop reads CASSLQGGTEAFF. DNA for the CDR3: TGTGCCAGCTCATTACAGGGGGGCACTGAAGCTTTCTTT.

The table lists this clone with a few counts. The chain joins TRBV7-2 to TRBJ2-3; TRBD2 matches at 7 bases. CDR3 length: 14 amino acids. Germline CDR1 SGHTA, CDR2 FQGNSA. The trim removed 5 bases at V and 0 bases at J, leaving 2 bases unmatched. The CDR3, as DNA: TGTGCCAGCAGCCCTAGCGGAAGCACAGATACGCAGTATTTT. It translates to CASSPSGSTDTQYF.

The CDR3 DNA is TGTGCCAGCAGCTCGACAGGGGGGAAAACAGATACGCAGTATTTT. Protein: CASSSTGGKTDTQYF. The genes are TRBV7-2 and TRBJ2-3, with TRBD1 matching over 9 bases. The V gene's germline CDR1 is SGHTA and CDR2 FQGNSA. The CDR3 has 15 residues. The ends lost 4 bases at V and 3 bases at J; junction bases unmatched: 5.

The chain combines TRBV28 with TRBJ2-3, with 9 positions matching TRBD1. In germline, CDR1 is MDHEN, CDR2 SYDVKM. With 7 bases clipped from V and 4 bases from J, the junction kept 9 bases outside the gene matches. The CDR3 extends over 15 amino acids. The CDR3 nucleotides read TGTGCCAGCAATCCACAGGGGGCTTTTCCAGATACGCAGTATTTT. It is translated as CASNPQGAFPDTQYF.

This clone has a handful of counts. The rearrangement joins TRBV7-2 to TRBJ1-2; TRBD1 is a possible D gene (5 bases). The germline V gene has CDR1 SGHTA and CDR2 FQGNSA. Trimming removed 1 base from V and 8 bases from J, with 11 bases in between. The CDR3 sequence is 13 residues long. In nucleotides, the CDR3 is TGTGCCAGCAGCTTAGACCAGGGAACCGGCTACACCTTC. This translates into CASSLDQGTGYTF.

This clone was seen more than once but under ten times. This chain connects TRBV20-1 to TRBJ1-2; D might be TRBD1 (5 bases). The CDR3 consists of 11 residues. Germline V gives CDR1 DFQATT, CDR2 SNEGSKA (reference sequence). V was trimmed by 6 bases and J by 7 bases, leaving 12 bases between them. The chain's CDR3 is CSAQTDAGYTF. CDR3 sequence (DNA): TGCAGTGCACAGACAGATGCTGGCTACACCTTC.

The chain has TRBV11-2 and TRBJ2-5; 9 nucleotides agree with TRBD2. This CDR3 is 16 amino acids long. Germline CDR1 SGHAT, CDR2 FQNNGV. V trimming: 4 bases; J trimming: 1 base; junction bases outside the gene matches: 7. Written as DNA, the CDR3 is TGTGCCAGCAGCTGGCGTAGCGGGAGTTTCCAAGAGACCCAGTACTTC. Amino acids: CASSWRSGSFQETQYF.